The following is a T cell receptor (beta chain) sequence with its context. The antigen remains unidentified. This record belongs to a study of T cell responses to AZD1222 COVID-19 vaccine. TCRdb's copy holds only in-frame clones and misses some; the assay was immunoSEQ multiplex PCR. The sample comprises around 170,000 clones, just over 90% of which are singletons, and 0.99% rests with the top ten. Germline values: CDR1 SGDLS, CDR2 YYNGEE. Germline trimming cut 3 bases from V and 0 bases from J; bases unmatched to any gene: 3. This CDR3 is built from 15 residues. Study-wide points: Just a handful of people given AZD1222 tested seropositive at baseline.

The starting material was peripheral blood, obtained on day 0 of AZD1222 vaccination. This TCR was sampled from an adult in good health. The chain combines TRBV9 with TRBJ2-1, with 7 bases aligning to TRBD2. The CDR3 reads CASSGLADSYNEQFF. Here the CDR3 DNA reads TGTGCCAGCAGCGGGCTAGCGGACTCCTACAATGAGCAGTTCTTC.